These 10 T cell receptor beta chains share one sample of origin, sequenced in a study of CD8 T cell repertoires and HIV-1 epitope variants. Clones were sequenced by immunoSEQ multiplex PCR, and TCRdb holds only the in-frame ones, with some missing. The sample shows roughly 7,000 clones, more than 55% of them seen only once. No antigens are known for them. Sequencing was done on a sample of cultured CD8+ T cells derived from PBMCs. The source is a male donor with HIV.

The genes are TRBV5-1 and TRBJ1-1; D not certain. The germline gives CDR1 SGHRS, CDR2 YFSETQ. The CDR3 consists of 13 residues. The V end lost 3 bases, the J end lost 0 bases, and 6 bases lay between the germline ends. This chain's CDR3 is CASSSSLNTEAFF. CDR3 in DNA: TGCGCCAGCAGCTCGTCATTGAACACTGAAGCTTTCTTT.

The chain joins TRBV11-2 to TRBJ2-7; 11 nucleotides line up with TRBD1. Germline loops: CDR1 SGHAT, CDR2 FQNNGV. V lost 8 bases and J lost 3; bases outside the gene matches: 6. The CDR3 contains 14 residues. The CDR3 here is CASAPGTGGYEQYF. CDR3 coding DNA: TGTGCCAGCGCCCCCGGGACAGGGGGCTACGAGCAGTACTTC.

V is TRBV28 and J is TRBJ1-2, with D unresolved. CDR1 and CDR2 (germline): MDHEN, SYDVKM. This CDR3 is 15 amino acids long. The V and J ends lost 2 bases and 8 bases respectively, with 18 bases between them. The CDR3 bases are TGTGCCAGCAGTTTAGAAGGGTACCCACTTTGGGGCTACACCTTC. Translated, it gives CASSLEGYPLWGYTF.

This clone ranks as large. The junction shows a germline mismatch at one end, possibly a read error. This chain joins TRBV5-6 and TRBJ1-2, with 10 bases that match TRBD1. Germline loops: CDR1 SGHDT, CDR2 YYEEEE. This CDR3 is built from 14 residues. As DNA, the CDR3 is TGTGCCAGCAGCGATCCCGGGACAGGGGTCCTCGGTGCCTTC. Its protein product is CASSDPGTGVLGAF.

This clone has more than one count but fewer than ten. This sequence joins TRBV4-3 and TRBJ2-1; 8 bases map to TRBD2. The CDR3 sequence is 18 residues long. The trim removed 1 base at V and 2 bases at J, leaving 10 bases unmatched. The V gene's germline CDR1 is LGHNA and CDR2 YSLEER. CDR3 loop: CASSQAQPGGATYNEQFF. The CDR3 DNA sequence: TGCGCCAGCAGCCAAGCCCAGCCCGGGGGGGCTACCTACAATGAGCAGTTCTTC.

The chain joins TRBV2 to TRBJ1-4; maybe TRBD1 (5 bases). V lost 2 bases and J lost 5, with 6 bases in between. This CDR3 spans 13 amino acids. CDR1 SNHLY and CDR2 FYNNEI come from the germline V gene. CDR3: CASSEWGNEKLFF. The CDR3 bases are TGTGCCAGCAGTGAATGGGGCAATGAAAAACTGTTTTTT.

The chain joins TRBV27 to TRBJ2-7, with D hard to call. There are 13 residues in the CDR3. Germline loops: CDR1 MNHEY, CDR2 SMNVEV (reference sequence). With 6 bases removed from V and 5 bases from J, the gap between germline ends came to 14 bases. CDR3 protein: CASSPGVGDEQYF. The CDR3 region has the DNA TGTGCCAGCAGCCCTGGGGTTGGGGACGAGCAGTACTTC.

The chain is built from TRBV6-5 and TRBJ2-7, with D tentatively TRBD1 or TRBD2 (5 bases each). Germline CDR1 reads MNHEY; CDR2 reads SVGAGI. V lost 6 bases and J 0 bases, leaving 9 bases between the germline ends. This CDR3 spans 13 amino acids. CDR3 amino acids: CASSPRGSYEQYF. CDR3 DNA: TGTGCCAGCAGCCCGAGGGGCTCCTACGAGCAGTACTTC.

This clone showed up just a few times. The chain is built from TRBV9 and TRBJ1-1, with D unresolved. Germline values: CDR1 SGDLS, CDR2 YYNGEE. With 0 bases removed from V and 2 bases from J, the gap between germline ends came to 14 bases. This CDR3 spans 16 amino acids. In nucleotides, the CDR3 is TGTGCCAGCAGCGTAGACTTGGGCAGAGGAAACACTGAAGCTTTCTTT. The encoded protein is CASSVDLGRGNTEAFF.

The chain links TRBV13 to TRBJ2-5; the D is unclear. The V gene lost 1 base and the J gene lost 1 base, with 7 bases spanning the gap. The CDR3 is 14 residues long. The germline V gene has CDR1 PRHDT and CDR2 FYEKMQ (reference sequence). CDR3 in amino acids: CASSLESVQETQYF. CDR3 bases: TGTGCCAGCAGCTTAGAATCGGTCCAAGAGACCCAGTACTTC. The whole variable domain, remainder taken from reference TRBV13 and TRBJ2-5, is AAGVIQSPRHLIKEKRETATLKCYPIPRHDTVYWYQQGPGQDPQFLISFYEKMQSDKGSIPDRFSAQQFSDYHSELNMSSLELGDSALYFCASSLESVQETQYFGPGTRLLVL.